Listed below are T cell receptor beta chains from one sample, sequenced in a study of metastatic and nonmetastatic thyroid tumors. TCRdb re-called clones from the PCR reads using MiXCR. The sample contains about 14,000 clones, around 3.9% of which appear only once. Sequenced: tumor tissue. The source is a female donor with papillary thyroid cancer or a benign thyroid nodule (not recorded which). Some clones in this sample may be carry-over from other donors' samples. CDR3s include the opening cysteine and the closing phenylalanine or tryptophan. A D gene is named only where the DNA matches it firmly. A row's size may be missing; if present it is once, few, many or a size class.

TRBV20-1	TRBJ1-2	few	.	CSPPIPGTTYGYTF	TGCAGTCCCCCGATTCCCGGGACGACCTATGGCTACACCTTC
TRBV11-3	TRBJ2-7	few	.	CASSLDVSENYEQYF	TGTGCCAGCAGCTTAGATGTTTCGGAAAACTACGAGCAGTACTTC
TRBV19	TRBJ1-5	few	TRBD1	CASITGVNSNQPQHF	TGTGCCAGTATCACAGGGGTCAATAGCAATCAGCCCCAGCATTTT
TRBV27	TRBJ1-1	.	.	CASSLNGRNTEAFF	TGTGCCAGCAGTTTAAATGGGAGAAACACTGAAGCTTTCTTT
TRBV11-3	TRBJ2-7	.	TRBD1	CASSRKDRGGEQYF	TGTGCCAGCAGCCGGAAGGACAGGGGCGGAGAGCAGTACTTC
TRBV24-1	TRBJ2-2	.	TRBD2	CATSAGRDHTGELFF	TGTGCCACCAGTGCCGGGAGGGACCACACCGGGGAGCTGTTTTTT
TRBV30	TRBJ2-7	.	.	CAWSDGNYEQYF	TGTGCCTGGAGTGATGGGAACTACGAGCAGTACTTC
TRBV28	TRBJ2-7	few	.	CASTSLKRTLREQYF	TGTGCCAGCACCTCCCTTAAGCGGACTCTTCGGGAGCAGTACTTC
TRBV5-1	TRBJ1-6	.	.	CASSLSRWGNSPLHF	TGCGCCAGCAGCTTGTCTAGATGGGGGAATTCACCCCTCCACTTT
TRBV6-2/TRBV6-3	TRBJ2-7	few	TRBD2	CASSSQRLTSGSNEQYF	TGTGCCAGCAGTTCACAACGCCTGACTAGCGGGAGTAACGAGCAGTACTTC
TRBV19	TRBJ2-2	.	TRBD1	CASKTTGTTGELFF	TGTGCCAGTAAGACGACAGGGACCACCGGGGAGCTGTTTTTT
TRBV6-5	TRBJ1-2	.	.	CASSSLPAIGYTF	TGTGCCAGCAGTTCTCTCCCTGCTATAGGCTACACCTTC
TRBV28	TRBJ1-1	.	.	CASSLSLGGMNTEAFF	TGTGCCAGCAGTTTATCCCTTGGCGGTATGAACACTGAAGCTTTCTTT
TRBV5-1	TRBJ1-2	few	TRBD1	CASSTRTGGAYGYTF	TGCGCCAGCAGCACCCGGACAGGGGGCGCCTATGGCTACACCTTC
TRBV28	TRBJ2-1	.	.	CASRSLREQFF	TGTGCCAGCAGATCCCTTAGGGAGCAGTTCTTC
TRBV6-4	TRBJ2-2	.	TRBD2	CASSDSGLAGAGELFF	TGTGCCAGCAGTGACTCGGGACTAGCGGGGGCCGGGGAGCTGTTTTTT
TRBV2	TRBJ2-7	.	TRBD2	CASNLAGPYEQYF	TGTGCCAGCAACCTAGCGGGGCCCTACGAGCAGTACTTC
TRBV6-1	TRBJ2-3	few	.	CASGGGGTSDTQYF	TGTGCCAGCGGGGGTGGGGGAACGTCAGATACGCAGTATTTT
TRBV20-1	TRBJ2-7	few	TRBD1	CSASRQGAAEQYF	TGCAGTGCTAGCCGGCAGGGGGCGGCCGAGCAGTACTTC
TRBV6-1	TRBJ2-7	.	.	CASSEGPSSYEQYF	TGTGCCAGCAGTGAAGGGCCGTCTTCCTACGAGCAGTACTTC
TRBV20-1	TRBJ1-5	.	.	CSARPGGRSNQPQHF	TGCAGTGCTAGGCCGGGGGGAAGGAGCAATCAGCCCCAGCATTTT
TRBV2	TRBJ2-3	.	TRBD2	CASSLLAGDTQYF	TGTGCCAGCAGCCTCCTAGCGGGAGATACGCAGTATTTT
TRBV5-1	TRBJ2-3	.	.	CASSPGHSGPDTQYF	TGCGCCAGCAGCCCGGGACACTCAGGGCCAGATACGCAGTATTTT
TRBV6-1	TRBJ1-6	few	.	CASNAGESFGSPLHF	TGTGCCAGCAACGCAGGGGAAAGTTTCGGTTCACCCCTCCACTTT
TRBV5-1	TRBJ2-7	.	TRBD1	CASSQGTGNSYEQYF	TGCGCCAGCAGCCAAGGGACAGGAAATTCCTACGAGCAGTACTTC
TRBV5-1	TRBJ2-7	.	TRBD1	CASSSRGQGAYEQYF	TGCGCCAGCTCCTCTCGGGGACAGGGGGCTTACGAGCAGTACTTC
TRBV2	TRBJ2-3	few	.	CASIKGDGTDTQYF	TGTGCCAGCATAAAAGGGGACGGTACAGATACGCAGTATTTT
TRBV10-3	TRBJ2-6	few	TRBD1	CAISERQGAMSSGANVLTF	TGTGCCATCAGTGAACGTCAGGGGGCTATGAGCTCTGGGGCCAACGTCCTGACTTTC
TRBV20-1	TRBJ2-1	medium-sized	.	CSARLSENEQFF	TGCAGTGCTAGGTTATCGGAGAATGAGCAGTTCTTC
TRBV5-1	TRBJ1-3	.	.	CASSLGAVSSGNTIYF	TGCGCCAGCAGCTTGGGGGCGGTCAGCTCTGGAAACACCATATATTTT
TRBV11-2	TRBJ1-2	.	.	CASSSLSAANYGYTF	TGTGCCAGCAGCTCCTTGTCCGCTGCTAACTATGGCTACACCTTC
TRBV28	TRBJ2-3	.	TRBD2	CASSSFSGRGADTQYF	TGTGCCAGCAGTTCTTTTAGCGGGAGAGGTGCAGATACGCAGTATTTT
TRBV24-1	TRBJ2-3	.	.	CATSDYGGKGTDTQYF	TGTGCCACCAGTGATTACGGAGGAAAGGGAACAGATACGCAGTATTTT
TRBV6-1	TRBJ1-3	few	TRBD1	CASSPGTGGYSGNTIYF	TGTGCCAGCAGCCCCGGGACAGGGGGATACTCTGGAAACACCATATATTTT
TRBV15	TRBJ2-1	few	.	CATEGGGQAYNEQFF	TGTGCCACCGAAGGCGGGGGACAGGCTTACAATGAGCAGTTCTTC
TRBV6-1	TRBJ1-2	.	.	CASSEGLYSGYGYTF	TGTGCCAGCAGTGAAGGTTTATACTCAGGGTATGGCTACACCTTC
TRBV2	TRBJ2-5	.	TRBD2	CASSSGSAVETQYF	TGTGCCAGCAGTAGCGGGAGTGCCGTTGAGACCCAGTACTTC
TRBV20-1	TRBJ2-2	.	.	CSARLPRGTGELFF	TGCAGTGCTAGACTCCCGAGGGGCACCGGGGAGCTGTTTTTT
TRBV6-1	TRBJ2-1	few	TRBD2	CASRTSGRAYNEQFF	TGTGCCAGCAGGACTAGCGGGAGGGCCTACAATGAGCAGTTCTTC
TRBV15	TRBJ2-7	.	.	CATSRESSHEQYF	TGTGCCACCAGCAGAGAAAGCTCTCACGAGCAGTACTTC
TRBV24-1	TRBJ1-2	.	.	CATSDLVRNYGYTF	TGTGCCACCAGTGATTTAGTCAGAAACTATGGCTACACCTTC
TRBV30	TRBJ1-3	.	.	CAWLRGRSGNTIYF	TGTGCCTGGTTGAGGGGGAGGTCTGGAAACACCATATATTTT
TRBV24-1	TRBJ2-7	medium-sized	TRBD2	CATSETGTSVPLLYEQYF	TGTGCCACCAGTGAAACCGGGACTAGCGTCCCGTTACTCTACGAGCAGTACTTC
TRBV7-9	TRBJ1-1	few	.	CASINAGEAFF	TGTGCCAGCATCAACGCAGGGGAAGCTTTCTTT
TRBV6-1	TRBJ2-3	few	.	CASRPMTSTDTQYF	TGTGCCAGCAGACCAATGACTAGCACAGATACGCAGTATTTT
TRBV6-2/TRBV6-3	TRBJ2-7	few	.	CASSDPPRQDLEQYF	TGTGCCAGCAGTGACCCTCCCCGGCAGGATCTCGAGCAGTACTTC
TRBV24-1	TRBJ1-1	few	.	CATRDRWGTEAFF	TGTGCCACCCGAGACAGGTGGGGAACTGAAGCTTTCTTT
TRBV6-2/TRBV6-3	TRBJ1-5	.	TRBD1	CASSYSWTGVGNQPQHF	TGTGCCAGCAGTTACTCTTGGACAGGGGTCGGCAATCAGCCCCAGCATTTT
TRBV27	TRBJ2-7	.	TRBD2	CASSFQMGGGRVYEQYF	TGTGCCAGCAGTTTTCAGATGGGGGGAGGGAGAGTCTACGAGCAGTACTTC
TRBV12-3/TRBV12-4	TRBJ2-7	few	TRBD2	CASRSTSGGYEQYF	TGTGCCAGCAGATCGACTAGCGGGGGCTACGAGCAGTACTTC
TRBV30	TRBJ2-2	.	.	CARRKVGGTGELFF	TGTGCCCGTCGTAAAGTAGGGGGAACCGGGGAGCTGTTTTTT
TRBV9	TRBJ1-3	.	.	CASSVEHNRAGNTIYF	TGTGCCAGCAGCGTAGAACATAACAGGGCCGGAAACACCATATATTTT
TRBV12-3/TRBV12-4	TRBJ1-5	.	TRBD1	CASSLARLDRNQPQHF	TGTGCCAGCAGTTTAGCGAGGTTGGACAGGAATCAGCCCCAGCATTTT